This TCR beta chain was documented in a study of blood T cell repertoires in COVID-19. Germline loops: CDR1 SGHAT, CDR2 FQNNGV. CDR3 length equals 17 residues. V was pared by 2 bases and J by 4 bases, with 8 bases of the junction left unmatched. Using immunoSEQ multiplex PCR, the repertoire was profiled, and TCRdb retains in-frame clones only, with some absent. Among fewer than 150,000 clones, about 83% were seen once, and the ten largest hold around 13%. The receptor was isolated from a human donor in a cohort sampled during active COVID-19. The chain carries TRBV11-2 and TRBJ1-1; 12 positions match TRBD1. Specimen: peripheral blood. Here the CDR3 DNA reads TGTGCCAGCAGCTTAAGGGGACAGGGGGCAGGGGGCACTGAAGCTTTCTTT. Translation: CASSLRGQGAGGTEAFF.